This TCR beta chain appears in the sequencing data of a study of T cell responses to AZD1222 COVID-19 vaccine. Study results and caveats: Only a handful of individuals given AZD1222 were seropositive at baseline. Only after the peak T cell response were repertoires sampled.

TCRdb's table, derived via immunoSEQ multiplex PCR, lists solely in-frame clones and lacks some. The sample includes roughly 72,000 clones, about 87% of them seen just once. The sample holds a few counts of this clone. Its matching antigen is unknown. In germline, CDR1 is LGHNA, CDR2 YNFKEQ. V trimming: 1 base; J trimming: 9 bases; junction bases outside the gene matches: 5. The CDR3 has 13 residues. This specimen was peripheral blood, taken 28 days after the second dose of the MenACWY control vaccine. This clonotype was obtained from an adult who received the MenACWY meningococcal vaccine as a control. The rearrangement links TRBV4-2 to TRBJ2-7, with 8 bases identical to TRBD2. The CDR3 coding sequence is TGTGCCAGCAGCCAAGGGACCCGGGGGGGGCAGTACTTC. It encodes CASSQGTRGGQYF.